This TCR beta chain emerged from a study of blood T cell repertoires in COVID-19. Across the whole study: Spain, Italy and the United States supplied samples that represented acute and convalescent COVID-19. The analysed material was cDNA or gDNA that came from T cells, B-cell-depleted T cells, or PBMCs.

Sequenced by immunoSEQ multiplex PCR; TCRdb stores in-frame clones only, minus some. The sample lists roughly 250,000 clones, 85% to 90% occurring once. Either two negative PCRs, clearance, or symptom resolution qualified Cohort 3 donors as recovered. Material: PBMCs or T cells enriched from blood (not recorded which). The TCR comes from a woman aged 45-60 years who had recovered from COVID-19.

The CDR3 DNA reads as TGTGCCAGTAGTCCCCGGACTAGCGGGAAACAAGAGACCCAGTACTTC. This translates into CASSPRTSGKQETQYF. The rearrangement links TRBV19 to TRBJ2-5; 12 nucleotides match TRBD2. CDR1 and CDR2 (germline): LNHDA, SQIVND (reference sequence). V shed 5 bases, J shed 2 bases, and the junction held 6 bases outside the gene matches. The CDR3 length is 16 residues.